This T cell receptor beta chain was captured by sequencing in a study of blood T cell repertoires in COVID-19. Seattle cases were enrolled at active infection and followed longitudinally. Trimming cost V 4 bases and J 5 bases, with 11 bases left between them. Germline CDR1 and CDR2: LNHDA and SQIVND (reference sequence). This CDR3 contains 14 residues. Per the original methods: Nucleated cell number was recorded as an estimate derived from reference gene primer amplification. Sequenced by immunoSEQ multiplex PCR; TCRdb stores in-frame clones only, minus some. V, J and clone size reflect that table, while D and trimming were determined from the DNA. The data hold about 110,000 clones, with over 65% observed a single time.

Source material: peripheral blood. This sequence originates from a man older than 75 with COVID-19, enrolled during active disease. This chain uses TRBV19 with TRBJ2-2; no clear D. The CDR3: CASSTQISTGELFF. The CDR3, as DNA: TGTGCCAGTAGTACACAGATATCAACCGGGGAGCTGTTTTTT.